This is a list of T cell receptor beta chains from one sample in a study of T cell responses to AZD1222 COVID-19 vaccine. TCRdb keeps only in-frame clones here, not all; method: immunoSEQ multiplex PCR. The table has approximately 130,000 clones, over 85% seen once. The sequenced sample was peripheral blood, obtained on day 0 of AZD1222 vaccination. These receptors all stem from an adult in good health. CDR3s include the opening cysteine and the closing phenylalanine or tryptophan. D genes are given only for firm matches. A row's size may be missing; if present it is once, few, many or a size class.

V gene	clone size	J gene	D gene	CDR3 protein	CDR3 DNA
TRBV19	.	TRBJ2-1	TRBD2	CASSTSSGSYEQFF	TGTGCCAGTAGTACGTCTAGCGGGAGCTATGAGCAGTTCTTC
TRBV27	few	TRBJ2-5	.	CASSLLHSQETQYF	TGTGCCAGCAGTTTACTCCACAGTCAAGAGACCCAGTACTTC
TRBV3-1/TRBV3-2	.	TRBJ2-5	.	CASSQGRLQETQYF	TGTGCCAGCAGCCAAGGTCGCCTACAAGAGACCCAGTACTTC
TRBV28	.	TRBJ1-1	.	CASSFKGTEAFF	TGTGCCAGCAGTTTTAAGGGGACTGAAGCTTTCTTT
TRBV4-1	.	TRBJ2-1	TRBD1	CASSLLGTGIDEQFF	TGCGCCAGCAGCCTCCTAGGGACAGGGATCGATGAGCAGTTCTTC
TRBV2	once	TRBJ2-1	.	CASSEVRLEEQFF	TGTGCCAGCAGTGAGGTGAGGCTCGAGGAGCAGTTCTTC
TRBV6-9	.	TRBJ2-3	.	CAAPAQASTDTQYF	TGTGCCGCCCCGGCCCAGGCCAGCACAGATACGCAGTATTTT
TRBV3-1/TRBV3-2	.	TRBJ2-7	TRBD2	CASSQLAGAYEQYF	TGTGCCAGCAGCCAACTGGCGGGAGCTTACGAGCAGTACTTC
TRBV7-9	.	TRBJ1-1	.	CASRRGSSMNTEAFF	TGTGCCAGCAGGAGGGGGAGTAGCATGAACACTGAAGCTTTCTTT
TRBV29-1	.	TRBJ2-1	TRBD1	CSVLPGQGGNEQFF	TGCAGCGTTCTGCCGGGACAGGGGGGTAATGAGCAGTTCTTC
TRBV5-1	.	TRBJ2-2	TRBD1	CASSLDGTGANTGELFF	TGCGCCAGCAGCTTGGACGGGACAGGGGCGAACACCGGGGAGCTGTTTTTT
TRBV6-2/TRBV6-3	.	TRBJ1-1	.	CASSYAGTEAFF	TGTGCCAGCAGTTACGCGGGCACTGAAGCTTTCTTT
TRBV9	.	TRBJ2-2	TRBD1	CASGGQGVSGELFF	TGTGCCAGCGGAGGACAGGGGGTTTCCGGGGAGCTGTTTTTT
TRBV18	.	TRBJ1-3	.	CASSPRTTDTGNTIYF	TGTGCCAGCTCACCGCGGACAACAGACACTGGAAACACCATATATTTT
TRBV19	once	TRBJ1-4	.	CASRIRQDNEKLFF	TGTGCCAGTAGAATACGACAGGATAATGAAAAACTGTTTTTT
TRBV3-1/TRBV3-2	.	TRBJ2-5	.	CASSHPFDYGETQYF	TGTGCCAGCAGCCACCCCTTCGATTACGGGGAGACCCAGTACTTC